What follows are 9 T cell receptor beta chains derived from one specimen sequenced in a study of blood T cell repertoires in COVID-19. Libraries were prepared by immunoSEQ multiplex PCR; TCRdb keeps only in-frame clonotypes and omits some of them. The sample holds 300,000 or so clones, about 90% seen once. Sequencing was performed on peripheral blood. These receptor sequences come from a middle-aged woman with acute or convalescent COVID-19.

The chain combines TRBV4-1 with TRBJ2-1, with D perhaps matching TRBD2 (6 bases). The length of the CDR3 is 20 residues. CDR1 is MGHRA and CDR2 is YSYEKL in the germline V gene. The V and J ends lost 4 bases and 0 bases respectively, with 25 bases between them. The CDR3 coding sequence is TGCGCCAGCAGCCGCTTTGATTCACCCCAGGAGGGAAGCTCCTACAATGAGCAGTTCTTC. This encodes CASSRFDSPQEGSSYNEQFF.

The chain uses TRBV10-1 and TRBJ2-1; possibly TRBD1 for D (6 bases). Trimming removed 3 bases at V and 7 bases at J, with 16 bases between. The germline gives CDR1 WNHNN, CDR2 SYGVQD (reference sequence). The CDR3 consists of 15 residues. This chain's CDR3 is CASSEGTNPGNEQFF. The CDR3 DNA is TGCGCCAGCAGTGAAGGGACAAACCCAGGGAATGAGCAGTTCTTC.

The J gene is TRBJ2-3, the V gene TRBV11-2; no reliable D call. The CDR3 loop spans 13 amino acids. Trimming took off 4 bases at V and 1 base at J, with 6 bases between the two ends. From germline, CDR1 is SGHAT and CDR2 FQNNGV. DNA for the CDR3: TGTGCCAGCAGCTCCGGTCGCACAGATACGCAGTATTTT. Its translation: CASSSGRTDTQYF.

The chain has TRBV12-3 or TRBV12-4 and TRBJ2-7, with 8 nucleotides matching TRBD1. J was trimmed by 6 bases and V by 6 bases; bases with no gene match: 4. The CDR3 extends over 12 amino acids. The CDR3 bases are TGTGCCAGCAGCCAGACAGGGGTCGAGCAGTACGTC. This encodes CASSQTGVEQYV.

The V and J genes are TRBV5-8 and TRBJ1-1; D call uncertain. This CDR3 spans 11 amino acids. V shed 4 bases and J shed 7 bases, with 8 bases lying between them. CDR1 and CDR2 from the germline V gene are SGHTS and YDEGEE. The CDR3 protein is CASSPRHEAFF. The CDR3 bases are TGTGCCAGCAGCCCGCGGCATGAAGCTTTCTTT. Full variable domain (remainder filled in from reference TRBV5-8 and TRBJ1-1): EAGVTQSPTHLIKTRGQQATLRCSPISGHTSVYWYQQALGLGLQFLLWYDEGEERNRGNFPPRFSGRQFPNYSSELNVNALELEDSALYLCASSPRHEAFFGQGTRLTVV.

The V gene is TRBV10-2, the J gene TRBJ1-1, with D unresolved. Germline V gives CDR1 WSHSY, CDR2 SAAADI. CDR3 length: 15 amino acids. Between the trimmed V and J ends, which lost 5 bases and 2 bases, there was a span of 15 bases. The CDR3: CASSRGSRANTEAFF. The CDR3 DNA reads TGCGCCAGCAGTCGGGGTTCGAGGGCTAACACTGAAGCTTTCTTT.

The V gene is TRBV21-1, the J gene TRBJ1-5. TRBV21-1 is listed as a pseudogene. There are 18 residues in the CDR3. CDR3 sequence reads: CASSKGLPRGESNQPQHF. As DNA, the CDR3 is TGTGCCAGCAGCAAAGGGCTGCCTCGGGGGGAAAGCAATCAGCCCCAGCATTTT.

The V gene is TRBV19, the J gene TRBJ2-2, with D possibly being TRBD2 (5 bases). This CDR3 is built from 14 residues. Germline-derived CDR1 and CDR2 are LNHDA and SQIVND (reference sequence). V lost 6 bases, J lost 0 bases, and 8 bases lay in between. The chain's CDR3 is CASRRDPNTGELFF. CDR3 coding DNA: TGTGCCAGTAGGAGGGATCCGAACACCGGGGAGCTGTTTTTT.

The V call is TRBV4-1, the J call TRBJ2-3; 10 nucleotides align to TRBD2. Germline V gives CDR1 MGHRA, CDR2 YSYEKL. The CDR3 is 15 amino acids. Trimming removed 4 bases from V and 2 bases from J; junction bases left unmatched: 3. CDR3 DNA: TGCGCCAGCAGCCTGCTAGCGGGGGACACAGATACGCAGTATTTT. Protein product: CASSLLAGDTDTQYF.